A selection of T cell receptor beta chains follows, all from one sample in a study of T-cell reconstitution after alpha-beta-depleted transplantation in children. TCRdb fed the PCR reads into MiXCR, producing one record per CDR3 protein. The sample contains a few hundred thousand distinct CDR3 sequences, roughly 27% of which appear only once. The sequences come from PBMCs, collected before TCRalphabeta/CD19-depleted stem cell transplant. All receptors come from a boy in the first two years of life with Wiskott-Aldrich syndrome, due to receive a stem cell transplant. The CDR3 runs from the conserved cysteine through the conserved F or W. A D gene is named only where the DNA matches it firmly. Clone size is stated in some rows and not others, as once, few, many or a class when expanded.

>TRBJ2-5|TRBV6-1|few|TRBD1
TGTGCCAGCAGTGATCAGGGGGCAGGGGAGACCCAGTACTTC
CASSDQGAGETQYF
>TRBJ1-2|TRBV20-1|NA|TRBD1
TGCAGTGCTACACCGGGACAGGACAACTATGGCTACACCTTC
CSATPGQDNYGYTF
>TRBJ2-5|TRBV10-3|NA|NA
TGTGCCATCAGTGGCTCGGTAGGAGAGACCCAGTACTTC
CAISGSVGETQYF
>TRBJ2-5|TRBV28|NA|NA
TGTGCCAGCAGTTTAAACCAGGAGTTGACCCAGTACTTC
CASSLNQELTQYF
>TRBJ2-7|TRBV5-1|few|TRBD2
TGCGCCAGCAGCTTGGAGACTAGCAGAACTCCGGGGGTCGAGCAGTACTTC
CASSLETSRTPGVEQYF
>TRBJ2-7|TRBV5-1|few|TRBD2
TGCGCCAGCAGCTTGGGGACTAGCGGGTTCGAGCAGTACTTC
CASSLGTSGFEQYF
>TRBJ1-1|TRBV5-1|once|TRBD1
TGCGCCAGCAGCGGAAGAGGACAGGGCTGGGGTGCGCGCACTGAAGCTTTCTTT
CASSGRGQGWGARTEAFF
>TRBJ1-5|TRBV19|NA|NA
TGTGCCAGTAGTCCCCGCGGGGTGTTGAGGTCCCAGCATTTT
CASSPRGVLRSQHF
>TRBJ1-1|TRBV4-2|NA|TRBD1
TGTGCCAGCAGCCACGGGACAGGGAGTAAGGGCACTGAAGCTTTCTTT
CASSHGTGSKGTEAFF
>TRBJ2-7|TRBV14|NA|NA
TGTGCCAGCAGCCAAAGACATTTCGGGGAGGAGCAGTACTTC
CASSQRHFGEEQYF
>TRBJ2-3|TRBV5-1|few|NA
TGCGCCAGCAGCTTGGGGGGGTTTATGACAGATACGCAGTATTTT
CASSLGGFMTDTQYF
>TRBJ2-1|TRBV27|NA|TRBD1
TGTGCCAGCAGTTTACAGTGGACAGGCTACAATGAGCAGTTCTTC
CASSLQWTGYNEQFF
>TRBJ2-3|TRBV5-1|NA|TRBD2
TGCGCCAGCAGCTTGACAACTAGCGGGGTTGATACGCAGTATTTT
CASSLTTSGVDTQYF
>TRBJ2-1|TRBV9|few|NA
TGTGCCAGCAGCGTAGGTCCGGGCGGCATGTTGCCTAGTGAGCAGTTCTTC
CASSVGPGGMLPSEQFF
>TRBJ1-1|TRBV20-1|NA|TRBD1
TGCAGTGTTGCCGTGACAGGGAAGAACACTGAAGCTTTCTTT
CSVAVTGKNTEAFF
>TRBJ2-5|TRBV12-3/TRBV12-4|NA|NA
TGTGCCAGCATGAATGGGGGCGTCCAAGAGACCCAGTACTTC
CASMNGGVQETQYF
>TRBJ2-1|TRBV10-2|few|NA
TGCGCCAGCAGTGACGGGAGAGGGTACAATGAGCAGTTCTTC
CASSDGRGYNEQFF
>TRBJ2-1|TRBV7-9|few|NA
TGTGCCAGCAGCTTACGTCGAGTTGGTGAGCAGTTCTTC
CASSLRRVGEQFF
>TRBJ2-7|TRBV14|NA|NA
TGTGCCAGCAGCCTTAGCTCAAAGGGCGAGCAGTACTTC
CASSLSSKGEQYF
>TRBJ2-7|TRBV20-1|few|NA
TGCAGTGCTAGATATTCCGGCTCCTACGAGCAGTACTTC
CSARYSGSYEQYF
>TRBJ2-1|TRBV5-1|NA|NA
TGCGCCAGCAGCTTGCAGGGCGGCGGTGAGCAGTTCTTC
CASSLQGGGEQFF
>TRBJ1-6|TRBV28|NA|NA
TGTGCCACCCGGGACTATAATTCACCCCTCCACTTT
CATRDYNSPLHF
>TRBJ2-7|TRBV7-2|few|NA
TGTGCCAGCAGCTGGCTGGACAGAGACGACGAGCAGTACTTC
CASSWLDRDDEQYF
>TRBJ2-1|TRBV5-1|few|NA
TGCGCCAGCAGCTTAACTAGCCGGAGTGATGAGCAGTTCTTC
CASSLTSRSDEQFF
>TRBJ1-2|TRBV28|NA|NA
TGTGCCAGCACTGGGAAGCGCTATGGCTACACCTTC
CASTGKRYGYTF
>TRBJ1-1|TRBV7-9|few|NA
TGTGCCAGCACCCACTCAGAGAACACTGAAGCTTTCTTT
CASTHSENTEAFF
>TRBJ1-4|TRBV20-1|NA|NA
TGCAGTGCTAGAAACGGGAGGGGTAATGAAAAACTGTTTTTT
CSARNGRGNEKLFF
>TRBJ2-5|TRBV29-1|few|TRBD2
TGCAGCGTTGCTAGCGGGAGCGTCCAAGAGACCCAGTACTTC
CSVASGSVQETQYF